Listed below are T cell receptor beta chains from one sample, sequenced in a study of T cells expressing NK-cell markers. TCRdb reprocessed the 5' RACE reads, keeping one entry per CDR3 protein, no DNA. The specimen's table records about 440,000 distinct CDR3 sequences. Sequencing was done on a sample of blood T cells: a sorted CD56 or NKG2C T cell subset, CD4+ or CD8+ T cells, or bulk PBMC T cells (not recorded which). The receptors were sampled from a woman aged 18 to 69 in good health. Both conserved end residues are part of each CDR3.

j_call,v_call,cdr3_aa
TRBJ2-1,TRBV24-1,CATSDRVRAQETGAYGEQFF
TRBJ2-1,TRBV10-1,CASSDHWGNEQFF
TRBJ2-3,TRBV6-2/TRBV6-3,CASSPRRGSWADTQYF
TRBJ2-6,TRBV28,CASSLPTPRSGANVLTF
TRBJ2-3,TRBV20-1,CSARVRGPTSGDTRYF
TRBJ2-5,TRBV4-3,CASSQGSKGAEETQYF
TRBJ1-2,TRBV12-3/TRBV12-4,CASSPPSPPYGYTF
TRBJ1-5,TRBV4-3,CASSQDFSNQPQHF
TRBJ2-7,TRBV20-1,CSARDPGAPKPYEQYF
TRBJ2-3,TRBV2,CASSVPRGDTQYF
TRBJ1-2,TRBV7-2,CASNQKGGQTNYGYTF
TRBJ2-2,TRBV7-7,CASSPRTGGPSGELFF
TRBJ2-7,TRBV7-6,CASSSLKVREQYF
TRBJ2-3,TRBV7-9,CASSLSPWGTDTQYF
TRBJ1-2,TRBV27,CASSLSQGVRVNYGYTF
TRBJ1-3,TRBV2,CASSEIGSSGNTIYF
TRBJ1-2,TRBV7-3,CASSLGPGQDGYTF
TRBJ2-1,TRBV11-3,CASSDGLDEQFF
TRBJ2-5,TRBV7-2,CASSLVVRQETQYF
TRBJ1-2,TRBV5-1,CASSLEVSGTGSYVYGYTF
TRBJ2-7,TRBV4-3,CASSQVTSLTYEQYF
TRBJ2-5,TRBV12-3/TRBV12-4,CASSLVERVGYQETQYF
TRBJ1-1,TRBV4-3,CASSHDDNTEAFF
TRBJ2-5,TRBV12-3/TRBV12-4,CASSLQVGQETQYF
TRBJ2-3,TRBV20-1,CSAPGLADTDTQYF
TRBJ2-1,TRBV15,CATSGTGVYNEQFF
TRBJ2-1,TRBV7-9,CASSISWDNEQFF
TRBJ2-1,TRBV6-5,CASSYGLAGGGRNEQFF
TRBJ1-5,TRBV28,CASTLMGGGQPQHF
TRBJ2-2,TRBV12-3/TRBV12-4,CASTLSGELFF
TRBJ2-2,TRBV12-3/TRBV12-4,CASSPHQTGAGELFF
TRBJ1-5,TRBV7-8,CASSLAVRADQPQHF
TRBJ1-4,TRBV20-1,CSASRWTERFATNEKLFF
TRBJ1-2,TRBV6-2/TRBV6-3,CASSSGMDYGYTF
TRBJ1-1,TRBV20-1,CSASPRRGNTEAFF
TRBJ1-1,TRBV20-1,CSATDLGTEAFF
TRBJ2-5,TRBV12-3/TRBV12-4,CASSLSTPETQYF
TRBJ2-3,TRBV9,CASSVSRGAITDTQYF
TRBJ2-3,TRBV24-1,CATSDPRDRGYTDTQYF
TRBJ2-1,TRBV29-1,CSVEEHLYNEQFF
TRBJ2-3,TRBV20-1,CSARGGQVFDTQYF
TRBJ2-3,TRBV7-2,CATLAGVITDTQYF
TRBJ1-1,TRBV4-2,CASSQERVLNTEAFF
TRBJ2-2,TRBV7-6,CASSQRQVAGELFF
TRBJ2-1,TRBV25-1,CASSDGYNEQFF
TRBJ2-1,TRBV9,CASSPPRRVWVSNEQFF
TRBJ1-1,TRBV20-1,CSARVFNRGDTEAFF
TRBJ2-1,TRBV20-1,CSARDGGRHPYNEQFF
TRBJ1-2,TRBV4-3,CASSQEVDRRYGYTF
TRBJ2-1,TRBV14,CASSPGTVAGNEQFF
TRBJ2-2,TRBV3-1,CASSITGLAGGNTGELFF
TRBJ2-7,TRBV19,CASSGRGPYEQYF
TRBJ2-1,TRBV7-9,CTYHPRQGSNEQFF
TRBJ2-3,TRBV7-8,CASSQPPQVERDTQYF